A single T cell receptor (beta chain) is shown here with its context. The antigen is undetermined. From alopecia areata patients, lesional scalp punch biopsies and peripheral blood were collected. This CDR3 has 13 residues. V gave up 3 bases and J gave up 2 bases, with 4 bases separating them. In germline, CDR1 is SGHAT, CDR2 FQNNGV. RNA was extracted and reverse transcribed into cDNA as the sequencing template. Sequencing used immunoSEQ multiplex PCR; TCRdb keeps in-frame clones, though not all of them. The sample yields more than 110,000 clones, roughly 53% seen once. This sample was taken from a study of CD8+ T cells in alopecia areata. Study results and limitations: Higher clonality than in normal scalp was seen in lesional scalp, especially alopecia totalis/universalis. Normal skin's resident alphabeta T cells are sequenced alongside lesional scalp T cells.

This sequence originates from a human donor with alopecia areata. This chain joins TRBV11-2 and TRBJ2-2; D call uncertain. Sample: CD4+ T cells sorted from blood, taken at week 0. The CDR3 coding sequence is TGTGCCAGCAGCTTGCTAAACACCGGGGAGCTGTTTTTT. Protein: CASSLLNTGELFF.